One and the same sample provided the 15 T cell receptor beta chains below, sequenced in a study of blood T cell repertoires in COVID-19 (TCRdb year 2020). Library preparation used the immunoSEQ multiplex PCR assay. Not all clones reach the TCRdb copy of this immuneACCESS table, which keeps in-frame sequences only. Checked studies attribute under half of the gap to unresolved V genes and leave the rest unexplained. The sample table records around 100,000 clones; roughly 89% of these occur just once. In total, the top ten clones hold about 5.5% of the sample. The sequencing input was peripheral blood. These TCRs come from a man in his sixties with COVID-19, enrolled during active disease.

This chain connects TRBV6-1 to TRBJ1-1, with TRBD1 matching over 9 bases. The CDR3 contains 16 residues. Germline CDR1 MNHNS, CDR2 SASEGT. Unmatched junction bases numbered 3, after V lost 1 base and J lost 0 bases. The DNA of the CDR3 is TGTGCCAGCAGTGAAGGGACAGGGGCCTTGAACACTGAAGCTTTCTTT. It translates to CASSEGTGALNTEAFF.

The V and J genes are TRBV2 and TRBJ1-4, with 8 nucleotides matching TRBD1. CDR3 length: 14 amino acids. The V gene's germline CDR1 is SNHLY and CDR2 FYNNEI. V dropped 8 bases and J dropped 6; count of bases not matched to a gene: 8. In DNA form, the CDR3 reads TGTGCCAGCGGGCAGGGGGCGGGTCATGAAAAACTGTTTTTT. Translating it yields CASGQGAGHEKLFF. Full variable domain (outside the CDR3, taken from reference TRBV2 and TRBJ1-4): EPEVTQTPSHQVTQMGQEVILRCVPISNHLYFYWYRQILGQKVEFLVSFYNNEISEKSEIFDDQFSVERPDGSNFTLKIRSTKLEDSAMYFCASGQGAGHEKLFFGSGTQLSVL.

The V and J genes are TRBV7-9 and TRBJ2-1, with a possible D match to TRBD2 (6 bases). This CDR3 region has 14 residues. Per germline, CDR1 SEHNR and CDR2 FQNEAQ (reference sequence). The germline V and J ends were trimmed by 2 bases and 7 bases, with 12 bases remaining between them. The CDR3 loop reads CASSLSGEGNEQFF. CDR3 sequence (DNA): TGTGCCAGCAGCTTATCGGGAGAAGGAAATGAGCAGTTCTTC.

The CDR3 region has the DNA TGTGCCACCAGCAGAGATCACAAAAACTATGGCTACACCTTC. The encoded protein is CATSRDHKNYGYTF. The chain is built from TRBV15 and TRBJ1-2; D is undetermined. Per germline, CDR1 LNHNV and CDR2 YYDKDF (reference sequence). Trimming removed 0 bases from V and 2 bases from J, with 7 bases in between. The CDR3 is 14 residues long.

V usage is TRBV6-5 and J usage is TRBJ2-7; 9 positions agree with TRBD2. The V and J ends lost 10 bases and 3 bases, in that order; junction bases with no gene match: 7. The germline gives CDR1 MNHEY, CDR2 SVGAGI. The CDR3 spans 13 residues. The CDR3 region has the DNA TGTGCCACCCGACTAGCGGAGAACTACGAGCAGTACTTC. It codes for CATRLAENYEQYF.

V gene TRBV5-4 combines with J gene TRBJ2-3; TRBD1 matches 7 bases. The CDR3 is 15 residues long. V lost 6 bases, J lost 0 bases, and 7 bases stayed unmatched. Germline-derived CDR1 and CDR2 are SGHNT and YYREEE (reference sequence). For the CDR3, the DNA is TGTGCCAGCAAAAGAGGACAGGTTAGCACAGATACGCAGTATTTT. It translates to CASKRGQVSTDTQYF.

The chain has TRBV28 and TRBJ2-2; TRBD1 might be the D (6 bases). The CDR3 sequence is 13 residues long. CDR1 and CDR2 (germline): MDHEN, SYDVKM. V gave up 6 bases and J gave up 7 bases, with 12 bases separating them. This CDR3 is CASRSTGIGELFF. CDR3 nucleotides: TGTGCCAGCAGATCAACAGGGATCGGGGAGCTGTTTTTT.

This chain uses TRBV6-5 with TRBJ1-3; TRBD1 might be the D (6 bases). This CDR3 has 15 amino acids. Germline assignment: CDR1 MNHEY and CDR2 SVGAGI. Trimming took 6 bases from V and 0 from J, leaving 12 bases between them. The CDR3 DNA sequence: TGTGCCAGCAGAAGACAGGCTCTCTCTGGAAACACCATATATTTT. Its translation is CASRRQALSGNTIYF.

The chain links TRBV5-1 to TRBJ2-3, with TRBD1 identical over 7 bases. Germline assignment: CDR1 SGHRS and CDR2 YFSETQ. V trimming: 1 base; J trimming: 11 bases; junction bases outside the gene matches: 7. This CDR3 is built from 13 residues. CDR3 sequence: CASSLRQGQKQYF. The CDR3 region has the DNA TGCGCCAGCAGCTTGAGACAGGGTCAGAAGCAGTATTTT.

This chain joins TRBV30 and TRBJ2-1; TRBD2 matches 13 bases. The CDR3 extends over 15 amino acids. Trimming at V came to 3 bases and at J to 8 bases, leaving 7 bases not matched to a gene. Germline CDR1 GTSNPN, CDR2 SVGIG (reference sequence). The CDR3 DNA reads as TGTGCCTGGAGCCCTCGGACTAGCGGGGGTGATGAGCAGTTCTTC. The encoded protein is CAWSPRTSGGDEQFF.

The CDR3 DNA reads as TGTGCCAGCAGCGTAGGGGGCAGGAGAGGCGTTAACACTGAAGCTTTCTTT. Translated, it gives CASSVGGRRGVNTEAFF. The chain joins TRBV9 to TRBJ1-1; perhaps TRBD1 as D (5 bases). Trimming took off 0 bases at V and 2 bases at J, with 17 bases between the two ends. CDR3 length: 17 amino acids. Germline values: CDR1 SGDLS, CDR2 YYNGEE.

This clone was picked up one time. The rearrangement uses TRBV5-1 and TRBJ2-7; weak D call: TRBD1 (6 bases). The CDR3 totals 16 residues. Germline V gene data show CDR1 as SGHRS and CDR2 as YFSETQ. V was cut by 0 bases and J by 2 bases, with 15 bases left in between. DNA of the CDR3: TGCGCCAGCAGCTTGGGTGAACAGGGAAGCACCTACGAGCAGTACTTC. Translation gives CASSLGEQGSTYEQYF.

The genes are TRBV18 and TRBJ2-7; D is possibly TRBD1 (6 bases). With 2 bases removed from V and 7 bases from J, the gap between germline ends came to 15 bases. Germline V CDR1 and CDR2: KGHSH, LQKENI. The CDR3 consists of 14 residues. The CDR3 DNA reads as TGTGCCAGCTCACCAGAGGTCGTTACAGGGGAGCAGTACTTC. This translates into CASSPEVVTGEQYF.

This chain links TRBV6-2 or TRBV6-3 with TRBJ1-5, with D possibly matching TRBD1 (5 bases). Per the germline V gene, CDR1 is MNHEY and CDR2 is SVGEGT. V dropped 5 bases and J dropped 2 bases, with 13 bases sitting between them. This CDR3 comprises 15 residues. The CDR3 region is CASSLPGGGNQPQHF. Here the CDR3 DNA reads TGTGCCAGCAGTCTCCCCGGAGGGGGCAATCAGCCCCAGCATTTT.

The chain links TRBV3-1 (or the pseudogene TRBV3-2) to TRBJ1-1, with a weak D call TRBD1 (6 bases). V dropped 0 bases and J dropped 1 base, with 12 bases sitting between them. The germline V gene has CDR1 LGHDT and CDR2 YNNKEL (reference sequence). The CDR3 consists of 16 residues. This CDR3 reads CASSQDGGLRNTEAFF. The CDR3 nucleotides read TGTGCCAGCAGCCAAGACGGGGGGCTACGGAACACTGAAGCTTTCTTT.